The 32 T cell receptor beta chains given below trace back to one sample, sequenced in a study of CD8 T cells in ankylosing spondylitis. TCRdb fed the 5' RACE reads into MiXCR, producing one record per CDR3 protein. The data contain approximately 190,000 distinct CDR3 sequences, 10% to 15% of them singletons. Sequenced input: blood, either unsorted or a sorted T cell fraction (not recorded which). Receptor source: a female donor with ankylosing spondylitis or in good health (not recorded which).

This clonotype was detected ten times or more. The chain joins TRBV27 to TRBJ2-7, with D possibly TRBD2 on 5 matching bases. This CDR3 is 16 amino acids long. Looked up from germline, CDR1 is MNHEY and CDR2 is SMNVEV (reference sequence). V lost 4 bases and J lost 4, with 20 bases in between. The CDR3 DNA is TGTGCCAGCAGTTCGGTCCGATGGAGGCTGGATTACGAGCAGTACTTC. Its translation is CASSSVRWRLDYEQYF.

This clonotype was observed many times. The V gene is TRBV29-1, the J gene TRBJ1-1; 11 nucleotides match TRBD1. The CDR3 has 13 amino acids. Per germline, CDR1 SQVTM and CDR2 ANQGSEA. Losses at the gene ends were 6 bases for V and 5 bases for J; bases not matched to a gene: 5. CDR3 DNA: TGCAGCGTGAGGGGACAGGGGGAGACTGAAGCTTTCTTT. This encodes CSVRGQGETEAFF.

This clonotype was found a few times. The V gene is TRBV20-1, the J gene TRBJ2-7; 10 bases match TRBD2. Germline lookup yields CDR1 DFQATT and CDR2 SNEGSKA (reference sequence). The CDR3 contains 15 residues. Trimming removed 3 bases from V and 3 bases from J; junction bases left unmatched: 8. CDR3 sequence: CSASGVLAGDYEQYF. CDR3 DNA sequence: TGCAGTGCTAGCGGCGTTCTAGCGGGAGACTACGAGCAGTACTTC.

This clonotype was seen more than once but under ten times. CDR3 nucleotides: TGTGCCTCGTCTGGTGGAATTCTTTACGAGCAGTACTTC. Protein product: CASSGGILYEQYF. The chain uses TRBV7-2 and TRBJ2-7; D gene unclear. From germline, CDR1 is SGHTA and CDR2 FQGNSA. CDR3 size: 13 residues. V lost 11 bases and J lost 4, with 18 bases in between.

This chain links TRBV30 with TRBJ1-5; TRBD1 matches 7 bases. Looked up from germline, CDR1 is GTSNPN and CDR2 is SVGIG (reference sequence). The junction had 6 bases not matched to a gene; V was cut back by 5 bases and J by 5 bases. The length of the CDR3 is 13 residues. The CDR3 is CAWDRQGYQPQHF. The DNA of the CDR3 is TGTGCCTGGGATAGACAGGGTTATCAGCCCCAGCATTTT.

This clonotype showed up many times. This rearrangement joins TRBV12-3 or TRBV12-4 to TRBJ2-5; D unresolved. V gave up 5 bases and J gave up 8 bases, with 21 bases separating them. The CDR3 has 15 residues. CDR3 DNA: TGTGCCAGCAGTCCCACAGCGCTAGGTTTTGCTACCCAGTACTTC. The encoded protein is CASSPTALGFATQYF.

A few counts support this clonotype. The chain links TRBV28 to TRBJ2-2; D remains unclear. Germline-derived CDR1 and CDR2 are MDHEN and SYDVKM. The CDR3 has 14 amino acids. V was shortened by 5 bases and J by 5 bases, with 12 bases between the two germline ends. The CDR3 loop is CASSASYGTGELFF. CDR3 coding DNA: TGTGCCAGCAGTGCCTCCTACGGGACCGGGGAGCTGTTTTTT. Looking up the rest from reference TRBV28 and TRBJ2-2 gives the full variable domain: DVKVTQSSRYLVKRTGEKVFLECVQDMDHENMFWYRQDPGLGLRLIYFSYDVKMKEKGDIPEGYSVSREKKERFSLILESASTNQTSMYLCASSASYGTGELFFGEGSRLTVL.

The V and J genes are TRBV4-1 and TRBJ2-7; D possibly corresponds to TRBD1 (6 bases). Germline values: CDR1 MGHRA, CDR2 YSYEKL. CDR3 length equals 16 residues. V was pared by 0 bases and J by 5 bases, with 17 bases between. CDR3 sequence (DNA): TGCGCCAGCAGCCAAGAGCATCATGAGGGGGTCGACGAGCAGTACTTC. This encodes CASSQEHHEGVDEQYF.

A note on this clonotype: A much more abundant neighbour one base away suggests this may be a read error. This chain links TRBV20-1 with TRBJ2-5; D is possibly TRBD2 (7 bases). Germline V CDR1 and CDR2: DFQATT, SNEGSKA (reference sequence). CDR3 length: 16 residues. The CDR3 protein is CCAMGYTGRGKETQYF. DNA for the CDR3: TGCTGTGCTATGGGGTACACAGGGAGGGGCAAAGAGACCCAGTACTTC.

By share, this clonotype counts as medium-sized. This chain uses TRBV30 with TRBJ1-5, with D uncertain. Germline CDR1 GTSNPN, CDR2 SVGIG (reference sequence). V lost 2 bases to trimming and J lost 7 bases, with 18 bases between them. This CDR3 is built from 15 residues. CDR3 residues: CAWSPAAFLGQPQHF. CDR3 sequence (DNA): TGTGCCTGGAGTCCGGCAGCCTTTCTTGGGCAGCCCCAGCATTTT.

This rearrangement joins TRBV23-1 to TRBJ2-4; TRBD2 is a possible D gene (5 bases). TRBV23-1 is assigned to the ORF class and has an uncertain function. Trimming took 5 bases from V and 5 from J, leaving 13 bases between them. The CDR3 spans 14 residues. The chain's CDR3 is CASSSRVNQNIQYF. CDR3 sequence (DNA): TGCGCCAGCAGTTCGCGGGTGAACCAAAACATTCAGTACTTC.

This clonotype was seen at least ten times. This rearrangement joins TRBV20-1 to TRBJ2-5, with D possibly called TRBD1 or TRBD2 (6 bases each). This CDR3 region has 15 residues. The germline gives CDR1 DFQATT, CDR2 SNEGSKA (reference sequence). Deletions cut 5 bases from V and 5 bases from J, with 21 bases between. The CDR3 nucleotides are TGCAGTGCTGGCACGGGGGCGAGAATGATGGAGACCCAGTACTTC. As protein: CSAGTGARMMETQYF.

The V and J genes are TRBV5-1 and TRBJ2-1, with 7 bases lining up with TRBD1. CDR1 and CDR2 from the germline V gene are SGHRS and YFSETQ. The ends lost 0 bases at V and 7 bases at J; junction bases unmatched: 7. The CDR3 covers 15 residues. The CDR3 nucleotides are TGCGCCAGCAGCTTGGGACAGGGAGACACGAATGAGCAGTTCTTC. It codes for CASSLGQGDTNEQFF.

The sample holds many counts of this clonotype. The chain employs TRBV7-8 and TRBJ1-6; D remains ambiguous. The CDR3 has 13 residues. Germline V CDR1 and CDR2: SGHVS, FQNEAQ. V was trimmed by 8 bases and J by 0 bases, leaving 5 bases between them. Here the CDR3 DNA reads TGTGCCAGCCTGAGCTCCTATAATTCACCCCTCCACTTT. Translation gives CASLSSYNSPLHF.

This clonotype showed up just a few times. V usage is TRBV4-2 and J usage is TRBJ2-3; unclear D gene. The V and J ends lost 0 bases and 2 bases respectively, with 9 bases between them. Germline CDR1 is LGHNA and CDR2 is YNFKEQ. The CDR3 is 15 residues long. DNA for the CDR3: TGTGCCAGCAGCCAAGATACGGGCCCCACAGATACGCAGTATTTT. Residues: CASSQDTGPTDTQYF.

This clonotype was recorded at least ten times. This chain links TRBV6-1 with TRBJ2-1, with TRBD2 matching 15 bases. Germline CDR1 and CDR2: MNHNS and SASEGT. The length of the CDR3 is 16 residues. The V and J ends lost 4 bases and 7 bases, in that order; junction bases with no gene match: 5. The CDR3 here is CASSAGTSGRWNEQFF. CDR3 nucleotides: TGTGCCAGCAGTGCCGGGACTAGCGGGAGGTGGAATGAGCAGTTCTTC.

This clonotype has ten or more counts. The V call is TRBV27, the J call TRBJ1-2; TRBD1 is a possible D gene (5 bases). The CDR3 totals 12 residues. V gave up 6 bases and J gave up 8 bases, with 13 bases separating them. Germline CDR1 reads MNHEY; CDR2 reads SMNVEV (reference sequence). The CDR3 sequence: CASSTPGQGYTF. DNA of the CDR3: TGTGCCAGCAGCACCCCAGGGCAAGGCTACACCTTC.

In this sample, this clonotype turned up many times. This chain links TRBV12-3 or TRBV12-4 with TRBJ2-7, with TRBD2 as a possible D gene (5 bases). V lost 7 bases and J lost 5, with 9 bases in between. This CDR3 region has 11 residues. The CDR3 reads CASTGGNEQYF. In DNA form, the CDR3 reads TGTGCCAGCACCGGAGGCAACGAGCAGTACTTC.

In its sample, this clonotype was seen many times. The J gene is TRBJ2-5, the V gene TRBV7-2; D not certain. From germline, CDR1 is SGHTA and CDR2 FQGNSA. This CDR3 spans 11 amino acids. V was pared by 5 bases and J by 1 base, with 2 bases between. CDR3 in DNA: TGTGCCAGCAGCCCCCAAGAGACCCAGTACTTC. It yields the protein CASSPQETQYF.

The chain joins TRBV7-2 to TRBJ2-3, with 8 bases identical to TRBD2. This CDR3 is 17 amino acids long. Trimming took 4 bases from V and 0 from J; bases not matched to a gene: 9. Germline loops: CDR1 SGHTA, CDR2 FQGNSA. The CDR3 spells CASSSSGASGSTDTQYF. In DNA form, the CDR3 reads TGTGCCAGCAGCTCGTCGGGGGCTAGCGGGAGCACAGATACGCAGTATTTT.

This clonotype was recorded at least ten times. The chain uses TRBV7-9 and TRBJ2-7; 7 bases match TRBD2. The CDR3 sequence is 15 residues long. The V gene end was trimmed by 4 bases and the J gene end by 1 base; junction bases not matched to a gene: 7. In germline, CDR1 is SEHNR, CDR2 FQNEAQ (reference sequence). CDR3 protein: CASSYYPGLSYEQYF. In nucleotides, the CDR3 is TGTGCCAGCAGCTATTACCCGGGACTATCCTACGAGCAGTACTTC.

Only a few counts were recorded for this clonotype. The chain uses TRBV11-2 and TRBJ2-4; D may be TRBD1 or TRBD2 (5 bases each). The CDR3 is 15 residues long. The germline gives CDR1 SGHAT, CDR2 FQNNGV. V was pared by 5 bases and J by 0 bases, with 11 bases between. The CDR3 sequence: CASSVGALAKNIQYF. CDR3 DNA sequence: TGTGCCAGCAGCGTCGGGGCTCTAGCCAAAAACATTCAGTACTTC.

This clonotype was detected ten times or more. The rearrangement uses TRBV12-3 or TRBV12-4 and TRBJ2-1; D ambiguous. Trimming stripped 2 bases from V and 7 bases from J, with 9 bases between. This CDR3 contains 13 residues. The DNA for the CDR3 is TGTGCCAGCAGTTTAAGCCAAACTAATGAGCAGTTCTTC. Protein product: CASSLSQTNEQFF.

In the case of this clonotype: A much more abundant neighbour one base away suggests this may be a read error. This chain links TRBV27 with TRBJ1-5; D might be TRBD1 (5 bases). Germline V gene lookup returns CDR1 MNHEY and CDR2 SMNVEV (reference sequence). The CDR3 has 15 amino acids. CDR3 DNA sequence: TGTGCCAGCAGTTTGAAAGCGGGACTCAATCAGTCCCAGCATTTT. It encodes CASSLKAGLNQSQHF.

This clonotype came up many times. This chain connects TRBV11-2 to TRBJ2-1; D is undetermined. The germline V gene has CDR1 SGHAT and CDR2 FQNNGV. The CDR3 runs to 13 residues. Trimming removed 4 bases at V and 4 bases at J, with 8 bases between. The CDR3 reads CASSSTRYNEQFF. CDR3 sequence (DNA): TGTGCCAGCAGCTCCACTCGGTACAATGAGCAGTTCTTC.

The rearrangement joins TRBV20-1 to TRBJ2-3, with D hard to call. V lost 5 bases and J lost 7, with 13 bases in between. Germline V lookup: CDR1 DFQATT, CDR2 SNEGSKA (reference sequence). The CDR3 is 12 residues long. The CDR3 loop reads CSALYSAYTQYF. CDR3 DNA sequence: TGCAGTGCTCTGTATTCGGCGTATACGCAGTATTTT.

This clonotype came up many times. The genes are TRBV20-1 and TRBJ1-6; 9 bases map to TRBD1. CDR3 length equals 16 residues. V lost 2 bases and J lost 5; bases outside the gene matches: 7. Germline CDR1 and CDR2: DFQATT and SNEGSKA (reference sequence). As DNA, the CDR3 is TGCAGTGCTAGAACAGTTCGGGACAGGGATAATTCACCCCTCCACTTT. Protein product: CSARTVRDRDNSPLHF.

This clonotype was seen a few times. At one end, the junction sequence differs from germline, possibly due to a read error. This chain uses TRBV7-2 with TRBJ1-2; 8 nucleotides line up with TRBD1. This CDR3 is 15 amino acids long. The V gene's germline CDR1 is SGHTA and CDR2 FQGNSA. CDR3 residues: CASSLEDRVTGGYAF. CDR3 DNA: TGTGCCAGCAGCTTAGAGGACAGGGTTACAGGTGGCTACGCCTTC.

Many counts were recorded for this clonotype. J is TRBJ2-3 and V is TRBV6-1; 8 bases match TRBD2. Trimming at V came to 6 bases and at J to 4 bases, leaving 12 bases not matched to a gene. There are 16 residues in the CDR3. Germline assignment: CDR1 MNHNS and CDR2 SASEGT. CDR3 amino acids: CASSSSPAGDSDTQYF. CDR3 sequence (DNA): TGTGCCAGCAGCTCCAGTCCAGCGGGAGATTCAGATACGCAGTATTTT.

This clonotype was seen ten or more times. This sequence joins TRBV19 and TRBJ1-5; D gene uncertain. V lost 3 bases and J lost 9, with 21 bases in between. The germline V gene encodes CDR1 LNHDA and CDR2 SQIVND (reference sequence). The CDR3 loop spans 16 amino acids. CDR3 sequence reads: CASSIWAPGPEVPQHF. The CDR3 DNA sequence: TGTGCCAGTAGTATTTGGGCCCCCGGACCAGAAGTGCCCCAGCATTTT.

This clonotype was detected a few times. This chain connects TRBV27 to TRBJ2-5; possible D gene TRBD1, 5 bases. This CDR3 region has 17 residues. Per germline, CDR1 MNHEY and CDR2 SMNVEV (reference sequence). Deletions cut 4 bases from V and 4 bases from J, with 22 bases between. CDR3 sequence reads: CASSSAVTYQGTETQYF. CDR3 DNA sequence: TGTGCCAGCAGTTCCGCGGTCACCTACCAGGGCACAGAGACCCAGTACTTC.

The rearrangement joins TRBV7-3 to TRBJ2-7, with 10 nucleotides matching TRBD2. The CDR3 covers 19 residues. Germline assignment: CDR1 SGHTA and CDR2 FQGTGA. V was pared by 5 bases and J by 0 bases, with 16 bases of the junction left unmatched. The CDR3 bases are TGTGCCAGCAGCCCTAAAGCGGGAGGGAAGGGGGAGGACTCCTACGAGCAGTACTTC. Translating gives CASSPKAGGKGEDSYEQYF.